The 26 T cell receptor beta chains presented below share a single source sample, sequenced in a study of blood T cell repertoires in COVID-19 (dated by TCRdb to 2018 to 2021). The library came from the immunoSEQ multiplex PCR assay. The clones in this table, taken by TCRdb from immuneACCESS, are in-frame only. Not every clone is retained; where verified, under half of the shortfall comes from an unresolved V gene, and the cause of the rest is unknown. The sample table lists about 250,000 clones, 65% to 85% of them with a count of one. Clones ranked in the top ten supply 4% to 5.5% of the sample. Sequenced: peripheral blood. All receptors come from a man aged 50-59 years with active or convalescent COVID-19.

The V and J genes are TRBV30 and TRBJ1-2; 7 nucleotides line up with TRBD1. From germline, CDR1 is GTSNPN and CDR2 SVGIG (reference sequence). The CDR3 contains 13 residues. V lost 2 bases to trimming and J lost 7 bases; unmatched junction nucleotides: 7. The CDR3, as DNA: TGTGCCTGGAGTTTACAGGGGTCCCCTGGCTACACCTTC. It encodes CAWSLQGSPGYTF.

The chain's CDR3 is CASSLGQGGNSPLHF. The CDR3 DNA sequence: TGTGCCAGCAGTTTGGGACAGGGCGGGAATTCACCCCTCCACTTT. V is TRBV28 and J is TRBJ1-6; 9 bases fit TRBD1. The germline gives CDR1 MDHEN, CDR2 SYDVKM. Germline trimming cut 3 bases from V and 7 bases from J; bases unmatched to any gene: 4. CDR3 length: 15 amino acids.

The gene calls are TRBV4-1 and TRBJ2-3; 8 positions agree with TRBD1. J was trimmed by 2 bases and V by 1 base; bases with no gene match: 5. CDR3 length: 16 residues. Germline assignment: CDR1 MGHRA and CDR2 YSYEKL. CDR3 nucleotides: TGCGCCAGCAGCCAAGGAGTGACAGGGGCCACAGATACGCAGTATTTT. This sequence encodes CASSQGVTGATDTQYF.

The chain carries TRBV9 and TRBJ2-5; 7 positions match TRBD2. Germline CDR1 reads SGDLS; CDR2 reads YYNGEE. V shed 0 bases and J 1 base; nucleotides not matched to a gene: 6. This CDR3 is 16 amino acids long. The CDR3 loop reads CASSVAGGSFQETQYF. Here the CDR3 DNA reads TGTGCCAGCAGCGTAGCCGGGGGGTCTTTCCAAGAGACCCAGTACTTC.

The rearrangement joins TRBV7-8 to TRBJ2-7; 9 nucleotides align to TRBD1. The CDR3 contains 15 residues. The ends lost 3 bases at V and 1 base at J; junction bases unmatched: 4. CDR1 is SGHVS and CDR2 is FQNEAQ in the germline V gene. The CDR3 loop is CASSFGTGLSYEQYF. CDR3 DNA: TGTGCCAGCAGCTTCGGGACAGGGCTTTCCTACGAGCAGTACTTC.

CDR3 nucleotides: TGTGCCAGCAGCACAGGGGGCGTCTACGAGCAGTACTTC. It specifies CASSTGGVYEQYF. The rearrangement links TRBV12-3 or TRBV12-4 to TRBJ2-7, with TRBD1 matching over 9 bases. V gave up 6 bases and J gave up 3 bases; unmatched junction bases: 3. This CDR3 spans 13 amino acids.

The chain joins TRBV3-1 (or the pseudogene TRBV3-2) to TRBJ2-1; 12 bases are a match to TRBD2. The CDR3 has 15 residues. Germline CDR1 and CDR2: LGHDT and YNNKEL (reference sequence). After removal of 2 bases from V and 9 bases from J, the junction contained 5 bases not matched to a gene. Here the CDR3 reads CASSQMTSGGGEQFF. The DNA for the CDR3 is TGTGCCAGCAGCCAAATGACTAGCGGGGGCGGTGAGCAGTTCTTC.

This chain links TRBV3-1 (or the pseudogene TRBV3-2) with TRBJ1-1; D possibly corresponds to TRBD1 (6 bases). The germline V and J ends were trimmed by 4 bases and 0 bases, with 9 bases remaining between them. The V gene's germline CDR1 is LGHDT and CDR2 YNNKEL (reference sequence). The CDR3 runs to 14 residues. CDR3 residues: CASSRTEMNTEAFF. For the CDR3, the DNA is TGTGCCAGCAGCCGGACAGAAATGAACACTGAAGCTTTCTTT.

This clone was found a few times. The chain links TRBV20-1 to TRBJ1-5, with D hard to call. With 3 bases removed from V and 1 base from J, the gap between germline ends came to 7 bases. The CDR3 contains 13 residues. The germline V gene has CDR1 DFQATT and CDR2 SNEGSKA (reference sequence). Here the CDR3 reads CSASRASNQPQHF. The CDR3 DNA sequence: TGCAGTGCTAGTCGAGCCAGCAATCAGCCCCAGCATTTT.

V is TRBV3-1 (or the pseudogene TRBV3-2) and J is TRBJ2-2; 9 bases align to TRBD2. V shed 2 bases and J 1 base; nucleotides not matched to a gene: 5. The CDR3 length is 17 residues. Per the germline V gene, CDR1 is LGHDT and CDR2 is YNNKEL (reference sequence). CDR3 in DNA: TGTGCCAGCAGCCAAACTCTGACTAGCGGGAACACCGGGGAGCTGTTTTTT. Its protein product is CASSQTLTSGNTGELFF.

This chain connects TRBV7-9 to TRBJ1-4; weak D call: TRBD1 (6 bases). This CDR3 contains 15 residues. In germline, CDR1 is SEHNR, CDR2 FQNEAQ (reference sequence). The V end was cut by 5 bases, the J end by 8 bases, with 18 bases between. The CDR3 DNA follows: TGTGCCAGCAGCCTCTATGGGGGCGAGGGAGAAAAACTGTTTTTT. It encodes CASSLYGGEGEKLFF.

The chain couples TRBV28 to TRBJ2-2, with TRBD2 matching 9 bases. The length of the CDR3 is 13 residues. The germline gives CDR1 MDHEN, CDR2 SYDVKM. The V gene end was trimmed by 10 bases and the J gene end by 5 bases; junction bases not matched to a gene: 5. The CDR3 DNA follows: TGTGCCACCCAAACTAGCGGGACCGGGGAGCTGTTTTTT. Amino acid sequence: CATQTSGTGELFF.

The chain recombines TRBV6-6 with TRBJ1-2; 8 nucleotides line up with TRBD1. CDR1 MNHNY and CDR2 SVGAGI come from the germline V gene (reference sequence). V lost 5 bases to trimming and J lost 7 bases; unmatched junction nucleotides: 9. CDR3 size: 14 residues. In DNA, the CDR3 is TGTGCCAGCAGTGGGGGACAGGCCCTCGGTGGCTACACCTTC. Amino acids: CASSGGQALGGYTF.

This chain links TRBV2 with TRBJ1-1; D is undetermined. The CDR3 has 13 amino acids. From germline, CDR1 is SNHLY and CDR2 FYNNEI. The ends were cut back, 4 bases at V and 3 bases at J, with 9 bases in the middle. The CDR3 is CASSGRLDTEAFF. The CDR3 coding sequence is TGTGCCAGCAGTGGGAGACTAGACACTGAAGCTTTCTTT.

Regarding this clone: This sample includes further DNA sequences coding for the same CDR3. The chain combines TRBV3-1 (or the pseudogene TRBV3-2) with TRBJ2-7; D possibly corresponds to TRBD2 (6 bases). The CDR3 length is 15 residues. The germline gives CDR1 LGHDT, CDR2 YNNKEL (reference sequence). Trimming removed 0 bases at V and 9 bases at J, with 18 bases between. The CDR3 spells CASSQDVAGLGGQYF. The CDR3 coding sequence is TGTGCCAGCAGCCAAGACGTGGCAGGGTTGGGGGGGCAGTACTTC.

The chain uses TRBV18 and TRBJ2-7; TRBD1 matches at 11 bases. The CDR3 has 14 amino acids. Trimming at V came to 3 bases and at J to 4 bases, leaving 2 bases not matched to a gene. Germline assignment: CDR1 KGHSH and CDR2 LQKENI. CDR3 amino acids: CASSPDRGHYEQYF. The DNA of the CDR3 is TGTGCCAGCTCACCGGACAGGGGGCATTACGAGCAGTACTTC.

The chain has TRBV5-4 and TRBJ2-5; 11 bases are shared with TRBD2. The length of the CDR3 is 16 residues. The ends lost 5 bases at V and 0 bases at J; junction bases unmatched: 6. CDR1 and CDR2 from the germline V gene are SGHNT and YYREEE (reference sequence). The CDR3 loop reads CASRRTSGGNQETQYF. The CDR3 DNA reads as TGTGCCAGCAGACGCACTAGCGGGGGAAACCAAGAGACCCAGTACTTC.

V and J are TRBV2 and TRBJ2-3, with D perhaps matching TRBD1 (6 bases). Trimming stripped 3 bases from V and 2 bases from J, with 9 bases between. The CDR3 spans 14 residues. The germline gives CDR1 SNHLY, CDR2 FYNNEI. The CDR3: CASSDYRATDTQYF. For the CDR3, the DNA is TGTGCCAGCAGTGATTACAGGGCCACAGATACGCAGTATTTT.

In the case of this clone: The sample holds other DNA sequences that translate to the same CDR3. The CDR3 nucleotides read TGTGCCAGCAGCTTAGGTCAGAACACCGGGGAGCTGTTTTTT. Amino acid sequence: CASSLGQNTGELFF. The V call is TRBV7-2, the J call TRBJ2-2; the D is unclear. Deletions cut 1 base from V and 1 base from J, with 4 bases between. Germline CDR1 is SGHTA and CDR2 is FQGNSA. The CDR3 extends over 14 amino acids.

V usage is TRBV4-2 and J usage is TRBJ2-1; 8 nucleotides agree with TRBD2. There are 17 residues in the CDR3. With 4 bases clipped from V and 6 bases from J, the junction kept 14 bases outside the gene matches. The V gene's germline CDR1 is LGHNA and CDR2 YNFKEQ. CDR3 region: CASSRAPGGGGGNEQFF. The DNA for the CDR3 is TGTGCCAGCAGCCGAGCCCCGGGGGGGGGCGGTGGCAATGAGCAGTTCTTC.

J is TRBJ1-2 and V is TRBV6-2 or TRBV6-3, with 7 bases that match TRBD1. The CDR3 contains 14 residues. The V gene's germline CDR1 is MNHEY and CDR2 SVGEGT. V lost 5 bases to trimming and J lost 7 bases; unmatched junction nucleotides: 10. The CDR3 reads CASSPGQLHLGYTF. Here the CDR3 DNA reads TGTGCCAGCAGTCCGGGACAGCTGCATCTTGGCTACACCTTC.

The CDR3 loop is CASSPPGGATNEKLFF. The CDR3 nucleotides are TGTGCCAGCAGCCCACCAGGGGGTGCAACTAATGAAAAACTGTTTTTT. The gene calls are TRBV28 and TRBJ1-4; 7 nucleotides line up with TRBD1. Per the germline V gene, CDR1 is MDHEN and CDR2 is SYDVKM. Trimming cost V 6 bases and J 0 bases; bases outside gene matches: 7. The CDR3 consists of 16 residues.

The chain is built from TRBV9 and TRBJ1-4; D is ambiguous. CDR3 size: 13 residues. Trimming cost V 4 bases and J 4 bases, with 8 bases left between them. Germline V gene lookup returns CDR1 SGDLS and CDR2 YYNGEE. In DNA, the CDR3 is TGTGCCAGCAGCAGGAGGGTTAATGAAAAACTGTTTTTT. This translates into CASSRRVNEKLFF.

Of note for this clone: The same CDR3 also results from other DNA sequences found in this sample. This chain joins TRBV7-2 and TRBJ2-7; D ambiguous. V was pared by 5 bases and J by 0 bases, with 5 bases between. The length of the CDR3 is 12 residues. Germline V gives CDR1 SGHTA, CDR2 FQGNSA. For the CDR3, the DNA is TGTGCCAGCAGCCCGTCCTCCTACGAGCAGTACTTC. Translation gives CASSPSSYEQYF.

The chain is built from TRBV6-5 and TRBJ2-5, with a possible D match to TRBD2 (7 bases). The CDR3 runs to 16 residues. V lost 0 bases, J lost 4 bases, and 15 bases lay in between. Germline V lookup: CDR1 MNHEY, CDR2 SVGAGI. The CDR3 nucleotides read TGTGCCAGCAGTTACTCGGCGGGGGCGGGTGGAGAGACCCAGTACTTC. Its translation is CASSYSAGAGGETQYF.

This chain links TRBV7-2 with TRBJ2-3; D is uncertain. This CDR3 is 14 amino acids long. Per germline, CDR1 SGHTA and CDR2 FQGNSA. V lost 1 base, J lost 2 bases, and 7 bases lay in between. The CDR3 sequence: CASSLVSYTDTQYF. CDR3 coding DNA: TGTGCCAGCAGCTTAGTTTCCTACACAGATACGCAGTATTTT. The whole variable domain, filled in from reference TRBV7-2 and TRBJ2-3, reads GAGVSQSPSNKVTEKGKDVELRCDPISGHTALYWYRQSLGQGLEFLIYFQGNSAPDKSGLPSDRFSAERTGGSVSTLTIQRTQQEDSAVYLCASSLVSYTDTQYFGPGTRLTVL.